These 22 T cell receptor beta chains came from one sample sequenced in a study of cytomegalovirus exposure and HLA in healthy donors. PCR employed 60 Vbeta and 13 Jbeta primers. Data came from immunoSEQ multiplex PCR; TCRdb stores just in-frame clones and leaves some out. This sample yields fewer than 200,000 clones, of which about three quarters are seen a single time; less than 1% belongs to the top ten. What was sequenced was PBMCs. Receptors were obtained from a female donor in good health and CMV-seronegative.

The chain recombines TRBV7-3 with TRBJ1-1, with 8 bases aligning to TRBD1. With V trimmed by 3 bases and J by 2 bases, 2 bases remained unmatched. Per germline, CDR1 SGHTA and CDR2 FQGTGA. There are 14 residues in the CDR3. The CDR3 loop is CASSLTGANTEAFF. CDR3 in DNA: TGTGCCAGCAGCTTGACAGGGGCCAACACTGAAGCTTTCTTT.

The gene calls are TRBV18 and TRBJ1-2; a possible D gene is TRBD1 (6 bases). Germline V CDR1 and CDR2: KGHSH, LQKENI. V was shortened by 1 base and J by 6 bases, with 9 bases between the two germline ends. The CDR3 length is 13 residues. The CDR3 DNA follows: TGTGCCAGCTCACCACAATACAGGGATGGCTACACCTTC. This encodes CASSPQYRDGYTF.

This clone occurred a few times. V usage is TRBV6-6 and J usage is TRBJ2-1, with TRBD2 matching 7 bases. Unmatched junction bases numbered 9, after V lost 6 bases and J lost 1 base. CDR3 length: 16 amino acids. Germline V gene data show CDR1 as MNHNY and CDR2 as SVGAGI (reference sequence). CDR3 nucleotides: TGTGCCAGCAGCCCCCATAGCGGGCCTTCCTACAATGAGCAGTTCTTC. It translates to CASSPHSGPSYNEQFF.

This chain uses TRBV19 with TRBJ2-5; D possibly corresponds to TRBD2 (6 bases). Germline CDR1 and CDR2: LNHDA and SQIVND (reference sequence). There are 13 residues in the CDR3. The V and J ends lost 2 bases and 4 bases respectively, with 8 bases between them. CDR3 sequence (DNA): TGTGCCAGTAGTATAATGGGGGGAGAGACCCAGTACTTC. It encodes CASSIMGGETQYF.

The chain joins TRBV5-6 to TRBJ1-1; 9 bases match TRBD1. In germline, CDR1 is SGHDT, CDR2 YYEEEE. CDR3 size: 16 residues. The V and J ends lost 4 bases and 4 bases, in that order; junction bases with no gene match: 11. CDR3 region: CASSPLRTGGPTEAFF. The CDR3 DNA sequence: TGTGCCAGCAGCCCCCTCCGCACAGGGGGCCCCACTGAAGCTTTCTTT.

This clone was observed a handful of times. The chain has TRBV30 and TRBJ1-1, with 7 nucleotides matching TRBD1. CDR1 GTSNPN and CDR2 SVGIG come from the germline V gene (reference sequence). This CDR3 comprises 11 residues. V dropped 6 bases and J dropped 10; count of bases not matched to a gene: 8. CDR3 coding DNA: TGTGCCTGTGGACAGGCGGGTCGAGCTTTCTTT. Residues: CACGQAGRAFF.

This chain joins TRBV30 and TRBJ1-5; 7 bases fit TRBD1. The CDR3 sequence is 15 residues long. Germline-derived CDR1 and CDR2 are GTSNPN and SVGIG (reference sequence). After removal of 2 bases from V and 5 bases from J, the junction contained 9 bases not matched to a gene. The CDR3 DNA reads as TGTGCCTGGAGTAGGCCCGGGACAGCTGATCAGCCCCAGCATTTT. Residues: CAWSRPGTADQPQHF.

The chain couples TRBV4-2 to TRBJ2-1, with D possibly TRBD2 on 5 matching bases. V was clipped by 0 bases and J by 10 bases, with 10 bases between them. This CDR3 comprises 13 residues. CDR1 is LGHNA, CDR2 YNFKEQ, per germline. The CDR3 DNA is TGTGCCAGCAGCCAAGAAATCCGCGGGGAGCAGTTCTTC. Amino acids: CASSQEIRGEQFF.

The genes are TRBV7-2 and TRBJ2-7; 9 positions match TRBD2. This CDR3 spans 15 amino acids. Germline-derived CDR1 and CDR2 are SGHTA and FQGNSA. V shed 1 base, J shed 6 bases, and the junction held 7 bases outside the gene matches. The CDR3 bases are TGTGCCAGCAGCTTAGTCGGCGGGGGGGGTAGCGAGCAGTACTTC. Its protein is CASSLVGGGGSEQYF.

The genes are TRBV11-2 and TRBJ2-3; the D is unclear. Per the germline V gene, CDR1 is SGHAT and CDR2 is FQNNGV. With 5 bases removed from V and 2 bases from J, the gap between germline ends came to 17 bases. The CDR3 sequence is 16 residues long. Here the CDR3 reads CASSPNLAAFTDTQYF. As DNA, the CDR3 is TGTGCCAGCAGCCCAAATTTGGCGGCATTCACAGATACGCAGTATTTT.

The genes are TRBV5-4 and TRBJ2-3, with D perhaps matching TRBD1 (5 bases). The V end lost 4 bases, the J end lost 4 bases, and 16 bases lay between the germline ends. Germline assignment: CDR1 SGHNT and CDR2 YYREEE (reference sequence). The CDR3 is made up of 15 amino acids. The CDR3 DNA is TGTGCCAGCAGCCGATGGGTGCAGGGCTCAGATACGCAGTATTTT. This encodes CASSRWVQGSDTQYF.

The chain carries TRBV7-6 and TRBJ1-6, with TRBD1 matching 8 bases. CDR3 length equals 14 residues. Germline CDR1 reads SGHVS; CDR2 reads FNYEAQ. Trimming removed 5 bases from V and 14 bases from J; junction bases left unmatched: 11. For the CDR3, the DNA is TGTGCCAGCAGCCCGGGGACAGGCCTCCAAACCCTCCACTTT. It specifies CASSPGTGLQTLHF.

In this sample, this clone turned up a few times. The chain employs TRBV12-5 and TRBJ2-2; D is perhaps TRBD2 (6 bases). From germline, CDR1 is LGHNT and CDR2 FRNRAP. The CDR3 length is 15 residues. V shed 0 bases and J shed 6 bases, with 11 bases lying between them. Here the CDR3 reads CASGLVMGGSGELFF. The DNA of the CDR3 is TGTGCTAGTGGTTTGGTAATGGGGGGTTCCGGGGAGCTGTTTTTT. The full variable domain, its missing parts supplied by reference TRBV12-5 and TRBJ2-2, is DARVTQTPRHKVTEMGQEVTMRCQPILGHNTVFWYRQTMMQGLELLAYFRNRAPLDDSGMPKDRFSAEMPDATLATLKIQPSEPRDSAVYFCASGLVMGGSGELFFGEGSRLTVL.

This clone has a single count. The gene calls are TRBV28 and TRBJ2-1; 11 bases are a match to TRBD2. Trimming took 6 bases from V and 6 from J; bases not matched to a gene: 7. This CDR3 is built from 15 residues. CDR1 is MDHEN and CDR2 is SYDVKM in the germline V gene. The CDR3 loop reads CASSPGLAAINEQFF. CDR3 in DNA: TGTGCCAGCAGCCCGGGACTAGCGGCAATCAATGAGCAGTTCTTC.

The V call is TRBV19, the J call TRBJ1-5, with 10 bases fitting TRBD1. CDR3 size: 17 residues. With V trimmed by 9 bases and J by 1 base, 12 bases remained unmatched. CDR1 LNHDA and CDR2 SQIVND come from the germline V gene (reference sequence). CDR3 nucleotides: TGTGCCAGCTCGCGGGACAGGGGCGGTTCGAGCAATCAGCCCCAGCATTTT. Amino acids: CASSRDRGGSSNQPQHF.

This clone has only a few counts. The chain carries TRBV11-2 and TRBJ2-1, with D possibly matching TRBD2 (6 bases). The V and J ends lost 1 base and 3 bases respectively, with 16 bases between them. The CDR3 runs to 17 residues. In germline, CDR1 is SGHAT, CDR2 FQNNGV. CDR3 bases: TGTGCCAGCAGCTTAGGAATTGCTAGCGCCTACTACAATGAGCAGTTCTTC. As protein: CASSLGIASAYYNEQFF.

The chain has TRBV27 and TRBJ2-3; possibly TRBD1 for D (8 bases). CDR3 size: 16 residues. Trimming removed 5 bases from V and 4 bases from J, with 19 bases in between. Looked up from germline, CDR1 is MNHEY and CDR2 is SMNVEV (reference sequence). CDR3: CASSPGGQGFADTQYF. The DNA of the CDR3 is TGTGCCAGCAGTCCGGGAGGACAGGGATTTGCAGATACGCAGTATTTT.

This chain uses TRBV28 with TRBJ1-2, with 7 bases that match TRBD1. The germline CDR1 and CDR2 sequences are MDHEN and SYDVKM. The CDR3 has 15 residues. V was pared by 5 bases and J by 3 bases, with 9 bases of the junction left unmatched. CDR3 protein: CASSPPTGWDYGYTF. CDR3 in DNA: TGTGCCAGCAGTCCCCCGACAGGGTGGGACTATGGCTACACCTTC.

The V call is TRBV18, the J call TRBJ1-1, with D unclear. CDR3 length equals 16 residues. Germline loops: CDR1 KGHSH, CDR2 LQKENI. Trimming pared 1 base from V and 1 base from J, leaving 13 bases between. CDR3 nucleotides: TGTGCCAGCTCACCACTTTTTGGCAGATCGAACACTGAAGCTTTCTTT. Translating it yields CASSPLFGRSNTEAFF.

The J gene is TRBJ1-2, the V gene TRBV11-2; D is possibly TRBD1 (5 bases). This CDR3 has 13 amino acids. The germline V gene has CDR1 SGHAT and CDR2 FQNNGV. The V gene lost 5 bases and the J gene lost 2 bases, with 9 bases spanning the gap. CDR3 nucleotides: TGTGCCAGCAGCCCTGCAGGGAACTATGGCTACACCTTC. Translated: CASSPAGNYGYTF.

The CDR3 DNA is TGCGCCAGCAGCTTGGCCCGGGGGGCCGCCTCTGGAAACACCATATATTTT. Amino acid sequence: CASSLARGAASGNTIYF. The V gene is TRBV5-1, the J gene TRBJ1-3; D is possibly TRBD1 (6 bases). Germline-derived CDR1 and CDR2 are SGHRS and YFSETQ. The ends were cut back, 0 bases at V and 0 bases at J, with 13 bases in the middle. The CDR3 consists of 17 residues.

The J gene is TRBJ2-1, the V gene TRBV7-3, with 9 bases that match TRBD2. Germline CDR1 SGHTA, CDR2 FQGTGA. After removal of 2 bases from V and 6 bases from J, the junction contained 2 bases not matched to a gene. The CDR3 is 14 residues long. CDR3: CASSLGGGANEQFF. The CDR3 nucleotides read TGTGCCAGCAGCTTAGGCGGGGGGGCCAATGAGCAGTTCTTC.